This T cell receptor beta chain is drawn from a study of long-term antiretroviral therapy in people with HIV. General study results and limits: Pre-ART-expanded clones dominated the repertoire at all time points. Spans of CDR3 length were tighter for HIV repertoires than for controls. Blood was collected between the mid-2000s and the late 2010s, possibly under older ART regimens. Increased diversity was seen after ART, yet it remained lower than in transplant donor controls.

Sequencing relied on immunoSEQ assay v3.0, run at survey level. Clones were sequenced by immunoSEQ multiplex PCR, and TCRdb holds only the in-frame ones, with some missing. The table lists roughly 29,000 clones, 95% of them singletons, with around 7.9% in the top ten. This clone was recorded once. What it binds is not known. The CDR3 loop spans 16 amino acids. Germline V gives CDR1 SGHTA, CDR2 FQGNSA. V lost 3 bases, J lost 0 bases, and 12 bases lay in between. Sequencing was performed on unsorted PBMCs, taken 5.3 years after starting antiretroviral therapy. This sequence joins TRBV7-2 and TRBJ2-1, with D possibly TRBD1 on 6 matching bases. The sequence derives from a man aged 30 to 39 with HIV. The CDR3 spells CASSFLQGYSYNEQFF. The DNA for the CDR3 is TGTGCCAGCAGCTTTCTACAGGGATACTCCTACAATGAGCAGTTCTTC.